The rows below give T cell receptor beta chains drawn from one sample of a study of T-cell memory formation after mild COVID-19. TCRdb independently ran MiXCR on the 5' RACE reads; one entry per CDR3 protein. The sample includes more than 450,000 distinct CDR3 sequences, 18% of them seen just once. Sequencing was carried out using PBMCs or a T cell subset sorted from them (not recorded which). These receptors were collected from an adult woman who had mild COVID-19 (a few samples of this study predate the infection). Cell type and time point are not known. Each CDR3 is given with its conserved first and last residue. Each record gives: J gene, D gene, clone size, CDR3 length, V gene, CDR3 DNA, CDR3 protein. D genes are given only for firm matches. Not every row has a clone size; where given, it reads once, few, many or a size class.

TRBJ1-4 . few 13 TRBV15 TGTGCCACCAGCAGAGCAACTAATGAAAAACTGTTTTTT CATSRATNEKLFF
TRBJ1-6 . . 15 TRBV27 TGTGCCAGCAGTTTAACAGGGTCCTGGAACTCACCCCTCCACTTT CASSLTGSWNSPLHF
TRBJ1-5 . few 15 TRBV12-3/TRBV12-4 TGTGCCAGCAGCGGTCTGGCAGGACCGGGTCAGCCCCAGCATTTT CASSGLAGPGQPQHF
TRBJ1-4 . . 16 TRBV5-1 TGCGCCAGCTCCTTGTTCATTGGGACAACTAATGAAAAACTGTTTTTT CASSLFIGTTNEKLFF
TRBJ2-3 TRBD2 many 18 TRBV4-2 TGTGCCAGCAGCCAAGATCTTGCGGGGGGGGCCCGTGAAGATACGCAGTATTTT CASSQDLAGGAREDTQYF
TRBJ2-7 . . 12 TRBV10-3 TGTGCCATCAGTGAGTTGGGGTCCGAGCAGTACTTC CAISELGSEQYF
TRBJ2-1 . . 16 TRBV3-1 TGTGCCAGCAGCCAAGACCAGGGACTCGGTGGGGATGAGCAGTTCTTC CASSQDQGLGGDEQFF
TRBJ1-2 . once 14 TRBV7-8 TGTGCCAGCAGCTTAGTGCAGGACCGGAATGGCTACACCTTC CASSLVQDRNGYTF
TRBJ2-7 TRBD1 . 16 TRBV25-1 TGTGCCAGCAGTGAACACGACAGGGTATCGTATCGTGGGCAGTACTTC CASSEHDRVSYRGQYF
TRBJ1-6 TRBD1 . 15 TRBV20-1 TGCAGTGCTCCCAGACAGGGGGCCGGTAATTCACCCCTCCACTTT CSAPRQGAGNSPLHF
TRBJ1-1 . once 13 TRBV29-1 TGCAGCGTTGAAGTTGTCAGTGGTGGTGAAGCTTTCTTT CSVEVVSGGEAFF
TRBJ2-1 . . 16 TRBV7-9 TGTGCCAGCAGCCCTCTTCTGGGGGCCAGCTACAATGAGCAGTTCTTC CASSPLLGASYNEQFF
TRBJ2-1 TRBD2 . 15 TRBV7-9 TGTGCCAGCAGCCCTCAGCGGGGGGGCCACAATGAGCAGTTCTTC CASSPQRGGHNEQFF
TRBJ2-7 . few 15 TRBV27 TGTGCCAGCAGTTTAATGACAGGAATCTCCTACGAGCAGTACTTC CASSLMTGISYEQYF
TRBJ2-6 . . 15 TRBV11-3 TGTGCCAGCAGCTTAGCAAGTTCTGGGGCCAACGTCCTGACTTTC CASSLASSGANVLTF
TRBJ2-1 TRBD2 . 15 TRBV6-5 TGTGCCAGCAGTTACGCGGGACTAGCGGCCAATGAGCAGTTCTTC CASSYAGLAANEQFF
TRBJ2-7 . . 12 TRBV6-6 TGTGCCAGCAGTTTTGGGTTCAGCGAGCAGTACTTC CASSFGFSEQYF
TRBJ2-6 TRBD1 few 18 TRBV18 TGTGCCAGCTCACCGCCGGGACAGGGGGCAGGTGGGGCCAACGTCCTGACTTTC CASSPPGQGAGGANVLTF
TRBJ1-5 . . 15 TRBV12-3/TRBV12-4 TGTGCCAGCAGAATCGGGGGTAATAGCAATCAGCCCCAGCATTTT CASRIGGNSNQPQHF
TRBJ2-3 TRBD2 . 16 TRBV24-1 TGTGCCACCAGTGACCTAGCGGGAGGATTCTCAGATACGCAGTATTTT CATSDLAGGFSDTQYF
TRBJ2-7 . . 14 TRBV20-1 TGCAGTGCTAGAGATGGTAGGGGAACCCACGAGCAGTACTTC CSARDGRGTHEQYF
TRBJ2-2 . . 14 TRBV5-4 TGTGCCAGCAGCTTCCACGTAAACACCGGGGAGCTGTTTTTT CASSFHVNTGELFF
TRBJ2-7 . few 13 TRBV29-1 TGCAGCGTTGAGGATGGGCCGAACTACGAGCAGTACTTC CSVEDGPNYEQYF
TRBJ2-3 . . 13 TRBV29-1 TGCAGCGTTTCAAGGGGAAGGGGAGATACGCAGTATTTT CSVSRGRGDTQYF
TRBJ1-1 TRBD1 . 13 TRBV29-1 TGCAGCGTTGGAAGGGACAGGGGAACTGAAGCTTTCTTT CSVGRDRGTEAFF
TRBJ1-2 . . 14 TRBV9 TGTGCCAGCAGCGTAGACACAGGGATCTATGGCTACACCTTC CASSVDTGIYGYTF
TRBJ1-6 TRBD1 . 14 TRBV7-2 TGTGCCAGCAGTGACGACAGGGGCAATTCACCCCTCCACTTT CASSDDRGNSPLHF
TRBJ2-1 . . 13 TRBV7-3 TGTGCCAGCACCGACAACTCCTACAATGAGCAGTTCTTC CASTDNSYNEQFF
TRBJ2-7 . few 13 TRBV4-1 TGCGCCAGCGGGTTGACTACCGACTACGAGCAGTACTTC CASGLTTDYEQYF
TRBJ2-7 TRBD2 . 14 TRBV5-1 TGCGCCAGCAGCGCCGGGAGGGAGGCCTACGAGCAGTACTTC CASSAGREAYEQYF
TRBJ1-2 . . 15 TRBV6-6 TGTGCCAGCAGCGCAGGGACATTAGCTAACTATGGCTACACCTTC CASSAGTLANYGYTF
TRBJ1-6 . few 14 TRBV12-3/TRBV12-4 TGTGCCAGCAGTTTAATGGAAAATAATTCACCCCTCCACTTT CASSLMENNSPLHF
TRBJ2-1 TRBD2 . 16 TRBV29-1 TGCAGCGTTGTCCGTCTAGCGGGAGGACCGGGGCATGAGCAGTTCTTC CSVVRLAGGPGHEQFF
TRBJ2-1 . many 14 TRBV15 TGTGCCACCAGCAGAGACCGGGGGCCGGGTGAGCAGTTCTTC CATSRDRGPGEQFF
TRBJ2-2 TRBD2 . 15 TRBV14 TGTGCCAGCAGCCGACTAGCGGGAACCACCGGGGAGCTGTTTTTT CASSRLAGTTGELFF
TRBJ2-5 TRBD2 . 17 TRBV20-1 TGCAGTGCTATGCCCCTCCTTCCGGGGGGGGATCAAGAGACCCAGTACTTC CSAMPLLPGGDQETQYF
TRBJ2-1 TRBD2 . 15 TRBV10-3 TGTGCCATCAGTGGGTCTAGCGGGGGATACAATGAGCAGTTCTTC CAISGSSGGYNEQFF
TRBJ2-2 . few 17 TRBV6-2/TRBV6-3 TGTGCCAGCACTATTTTCCTAGTGGCGGGCTGGACCGGGGAGCTGTTTTTT CASTIFLVAGWTGELFF
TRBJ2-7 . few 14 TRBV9 TGTGCCAGCAGCGCAGGGATTTCGGGTTACGAGCAGTACTTC CASSAGISGYEQYF
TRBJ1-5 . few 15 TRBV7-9 TGTGCCAGCAGCTTAGGTGAGGGGTTCAATCAGCCCCAGCATTTT CASSLGEGFNQPQHF
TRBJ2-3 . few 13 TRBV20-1 TGCAGTGCTAGTCTGGACAGACCAGATACGCAGTATTTT CSASLDRPDTQYF
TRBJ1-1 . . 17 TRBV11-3 TGTGCCAGCAGCTACGAAACAGGGCGAGGGATGAACACTGAAGCTTTCTTT CASSYETGRGMNTEAFF
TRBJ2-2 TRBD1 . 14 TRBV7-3 TGTGCCAGCAGCTCGGGACAGTTGACCGGGGAGCTGTTTTTT CASSSGQLTGELFF
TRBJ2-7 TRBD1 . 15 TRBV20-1 TGCAGTGCTAGAGATTGGACAGGGCAAAACTACGAGCAGTACTTC CSARDWTGQNYEQYF
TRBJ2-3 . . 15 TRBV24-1 TGTGCCACCAGTGATTTGCCCGACAGCACAGATACGCAGTATTTT CATSDLPDSTDTQYF
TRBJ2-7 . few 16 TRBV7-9 TGTGCCAGCAGCTTAGTGGAGGGTCTTAAGTCCTACGAGCAGTACTTC CASSLVEGLKSYEQYF
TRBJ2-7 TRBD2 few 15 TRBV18 TGTGCCAGCTCATCCCCGGGACTACCCACCTACGAGCAGTACTTC CASSSPGLPTYEQYF
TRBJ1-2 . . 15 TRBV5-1 TGCGCCAGCAGCCCGGGACGGACCCTTAACTATGGCTACACCTTC CASSPGRTLNYGYTF
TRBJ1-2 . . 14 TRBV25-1 TGTGCCAGCATTGGGCCCAACTCGATCTATGGCTACACCTTC CASIGPNSIYGYTF
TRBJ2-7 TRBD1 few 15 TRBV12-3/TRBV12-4 TGTGCCAGCAGCGCAACGGGACAGGGGACCTACGAGCAGTACTTC CASSATGQGTYEQYF